One sample yielded the 30 T cell receptor beta chains listed below, sequenced in a study of Graves' ophthalmopathy and Graves' hyperthyroidism. Amplification targeted the TCR beta CDR3 regions, with RNA transcripts as the source material. Second-round multiplex PCR came after a first-round RT-PCR that employed HTBI primers. TCRdb recomputed calls from the multiplex PCR reads with MiXCR, one row per CDR3 protein. This table holds around 470,000 distinct CDR3 sequences, about an eighth found once. Sample: blood. The receptors stem from a woman in her 30s with Graves' ophthalmopathy.

This clonotype was recorded only once. The chain links TRBV7-9 to TRBJ1-1; 7 nucleotides agree with TRBD1. The CDR3 spans 13 residues. The V gene end was trimmed by 4 bases and the J gene end by 6 bases; junction bases not matched to a gene: 5. Germline assignment: CDR1 SEHNR and CDR2 FQNEAQ (reference sequence). CDR3: CASSWRQGSEAFF. The CDR3 nucleotides read TGTGCCAGCAGCTGGAGACAGGGTTCTGAAGCTTTCTTT.

The chain links TRBV28 to TRBJ2-7; TRBD2 might be the D (6 bases). Germline assignment: CDR1 MDHEN and CDR2 SYDVKM. This CDR3 is built from 14 residues. Trimming removed 2 bases at V and 3 bases at J, with 11 bases between. Here the CDR3 DNA reads TGTGCCAGCAGTTTAGCGGGTAGCGGCTACGAGCAGTACTTC. This codes for CASSLAGSGYEQYF.

This clonotype was counted at least ten times. The chain employs TRBV25-1 and TRBJ2-7; no clear D. V was trimmed by 2 bases and J by 3 bases, leaving 8 bases between them. From germline, CDR1 is MGHDK and CDR2 SYGVNS. CDR3 length: 13 residues. Written as DNA, the CDR3 is TGTGCCAGCAGTGAAAACGCGAACTACGAGCAGTACTTC. Translated, it gives CASSENANYEQYF.

This clonotype was seen more than once but under ten times. The chain recombines TRBV4-1 with TRBJ2-7; 10 bases line up with TRBD1. The germline gives CDR1 MGHRA, CDR2 YSYEKL. V lost 1 base and J lost 6; bases outside the gene matches: 9. The CDR3 covers 16 residues. CDR3 in amino acids: CASSQVRRDRGGEQYF. Here the CDR3 DNA reads TGCGCCAGCAGCCAAGTTAGAAGGGACAGGGGTGGCGAGCAGTACTTC.

This clonotype was observed a few times. CDR3 bases: TGTGCCAGCACCCCTACGGTATCTGGGGACAACATTCAGTACTTC. It codes for CASTPTVSGDNIQYF. The chain couples TRBV12-3 or TRBV12-4 to TRBJ2-4; D is possibly TRBD1 or TRBD2 (5 bases each). The V gene lost 7 bases and the J gene lost 7 bases, with 20 bases spanning the gap. This CDR3 is 15 amino acids long.

This clonotype came up many times. The J gene is TRBJ1-2, the V gene TRBV19; the D is unclear. The V gene lost 4 bases and the J gene lost 5 bases, with 14 bases spanning the gap. The germline V gene has CDR1 LNHDA and CDR2 SQIVND (reference sequence). This CDR3 comprises 14 residues. Written as DNA, the CDR3 is TGTGCCAGTAGTAGACGGGCGGACTTATATGGCTACACCTTC. It encodes CASSRRADLYGYTF.

There are many counts of this clonotype. J is TRBJ2-4 and V is TRBV28, with TRBD2 identical over 8 bases. From germline, CDR1 is MDHEN and CDR2 SYDVKM. Trimming removed 5 bases from V and 6 bases from J; junction bases left unmatched: 12. This CDR3 has 16 amino acids. As DNA, the CDR3 is TGTGCCAGCAGTCTCTGGGGGGACGCGGGGGGAAACATTCAGTACTTC. Its protein is CASSLWGDAGGNIQYF.

This clonotype has a count of ten or more. The chain combines TRBV25-1 with TRBJ1-2; 9 nucleotides line up with TRBD1. The CDR3 is made up of 16 amino acids. V shed 0 bases, J shed 4 bases, and the junction held 6 bases outside the gene matches. The germline V gene encodes CDR1 MGHDK and CDR2 SYGVNS. CDR3 DNA: TGTGCCAGCAGTGAATATGGCGACAGGGGGGCCTATGGCTACACCTTC. Protein sequence: CASSEYGDRGAYGYTF.

This clonotype was counted a few times. Since a much larger clone is just one base distant, this may be a read error. Likely a read error: the CDR3 ends without its conserved phenylalanine or tryptophan. The chain has TRBV6-1 and TRBJ2-7; D is uncertain. V dropped 1 base and J dropped 5 bases, with 18 bases sitting between them. The CDR3 runs to 16 residues. The germline V gene encodes CDR1 MNHNS and CDR2 SASEGT. DNA for the CDR3: TGTGCCAGCAGTGAAGTAGGTTCTACAACATTGGACGAGCAGTACCTC. Its protein product is CASSEVGSTTLDEQYL.

This clonotype occurred a few times. The missing conserved phenylalanine or tryptophan at the end of this CDR3 makes a read error likely. V usage is TRBV6-1 and J usage is TRBJ2-5; 8 positions match TRBD1. The CDR3 runs 14 residues. Germline-derived CDR1 and CDR2 are MNHNS and SASEGT. The trim removed 7 bases at V and 4 bases at J, leaving 8 bases unmatched. This chain's CDR3 is CASTFGQGRETQYS. Written as DNA, the CDR3 is TGTGCCAGCACCTTTGGACAGGGTAGAGAGACCCAGTACTCC.

This clonotype was observed a few times. This chain uses TRBV25-1 with TRBJ2-2, with D unresolved. Trimming pared 5 bases from V and 0 bases from J, leaving 7 bases between. Germline CDR1 MGHDK, CDR2 SYGVNS. CDR3 length equals 14 residues. The CDR3 spells CASSSHTNTGELFF. CDR3 coding DNA: TGTGCCAGCAGTTCCCACACGAACACCGGGGAGCTGTTTTTT.

The J gene is TRBJ2-4, the V gene TRBV6-5; D unclear. This CDR3 comprises 13 residues. The V gene's germline CDR1 is MNHEY and CDR2 SVGAGI. V was trimmed by 0 bases and J by 5 bases, leaving 5 bases between them. CDR3 sequence reads: CASSYSFENIQYF. CDR3 in DNA: TGTGCCAGCAGTTACTCGTTTGAAAACATTCAGTACTTC.

This clonotype was recorded at least ten times. A single base separates this from a much larger clone, so it may be a read error. This chain links TRBV11-2 with TRBJ2-5; 8 positions agree with TRBD1. V trimming: 5 bases; J trimming: 5 bases; junction bases outside the gene matches: 7. Germline CDR1 reads SGHAT; CDR2 reads FQNNGV. This CDR3 contains 14 residues. CDR3 DNA sequence: TGTGCCAGCAGCAAGGACAGGGTGGTGGAGACCCAGTACTTC. Protein sequence: CASSKDRVVETQYF.

This clonotype was detected ten times or more. The rearrangement joins TRBV28 to TRBJ2-2; D is uncertain. The CDR3 sequence is 14 residues long. Trimming shortened V by 2 bases and J by 2 bases, and 6 bases separated the two germline ends. CDR1 is MDHEN and CDR2 is SYDVKM in the germline V gene. The CDR3 nucleotides are TGTGCCAGCAGTTTAAGGGATAACACCGGGGAGCTGTTTTTT. Amino acids: CASSLRDNTGELFF. Supplemented by reference TRBV28 and TRBJ2-2, the full variable domain reads DVKVTQSSRYLVKRTGEKVFLECVQDMDHENMFWYRQDPGLGLRLIYFSYDVKMKEKGDIPEGYSVSREKKERFSLILESASTNQTSMYLCASSLRDNTGELFFGEGSRLTVL.

About this clonotype: A read error is possible here, since a much larger clone lies one base away. This chain joins TRBV30 and TRBJ2-5; 11 positions match TRBD2. CDR1 and CDR2 from the germline V gene are GTSNPN and SVGIG (reference sequence). The CDR3 is 15 residues long. The CDR3 loop is CAWTLAGGRGETKYF. As DNA, the CDR3 is TGTGCCTGGACTCTAGCGGGGGGCCGGGGGGAGACCAAGTACTTC.

The chain couples TRBV11-1 to TRBJ2-7, with D perhaps matching TRBD1 or TRBD2 (5 bases each). V lost 5 bases and J lost 3, with 11 bases in between. CDR3 length equals 13 residues. CDR1 is SGHAT, CDR2 FQDESV, per germline (reference sequence). CDR3 in amino acids: CASSLRDVYEQYF. The DNA of the CDR3 is TGTGCCAGCAGCCTACGGGACGTCTACGAGCAGTACTTC. The full variable domain, with the rest looked up from reference TRBV11-1 and TRBJ2-7, is EAEVAQSPRYKITEKSQAVAFWCDPISGHATLYWYRQILGQGPELLVQFQDESVVDDSQLPKDRFSAERLKGVDSTLKIQPAELGDSAMYLCASSLRDVYEQYFGPGTRLTVT.

The chain couples TRBV7-9 to TRBJ2-2; D gene uncertain. Trimming removed 8 bases from V and 6 bases from J, with 16 bases in between. CDR3 size: 14 residues. Germline-derived CDR1 and CDR2 are SEHNR and FQNEAQ (reference sequence). The CDR3 is CASRPRDRAGELFF. The CDR3 DNA sequence: TGTGCCAGCCGCCCCCGAGATCGCGCCGGGGAGCTGTTTTTT.

This clonotype was detected ten times or more. V is TRBV29-1 and J is TRBJ2-7; 7 bases map to TRBD1. CDR1 SQVTM and CDR2 ANQGSEA come from the germline V gene. The trim removed 1 base at V and 11 bases at J, leaving 8 bases unmatched. The CDR3 length is 12 residues. The CDR3 protein is CSVEGRQGVEYF. CDR3 nucleotide sequence: TGCAGCGTTGAAGGAAGACAGGGAGTTGAGTACTTC.

This clonotype was seen repeatedly, ten times or more. J is TRBJ1-5 and V is TRBV6-1; D uncertain. CDR1 MNHNS and CDR2 SASEGT come from the germline V gene. Trimming shortened V by 1 base and J by 5 bases, and 6 bases separated the two germline ends. This CDR3 contains 13 residues. In DNA, the CDR3 is TGTGCCAGCAGTGAAGGAGTCTATCAGCCCCAGCATTTT. Amino acids: CASSEGVYQPQHF.

V gene TRBV12-3 or TRBV12-4 combines with J gene TRBJ2-5; 9 bases are a match to TRBD1. There are 14 residues in the CDR3. Trimming cost V 5 bases and J 5 bases; bases outside gene matches: 6. CDR3 bases: TGTGCCAGCAGTCGGGACAGGGTCGCGGAGACCCAGTACTTC. It encodes CASSRDRVAETQYF.

This rearrangement joins TRBV6-1 to TRBJ1-2; weak D call: TRBD1 (6 bases). V was trimmed by 6 bases and J by 6 bases, leaving 17 bases between them. CDR3 length: 14 residues. Per germline, CDR1 MNHNS and CDR2 SASEGT. The CDR3 protein is CASSRGTPVHGYTF. Written as DNA, the CDR3 is TGTGCCAGCAGCCGAGGGACACCTGTCCATGGCTACACCTTC.

This clonotype was observed at least ten times. The chain recombines TRBV28 with TRBJ1-5; D not certain. V dropped 11 bases and J dropped 1 base, with 12 bases sitting between them. CDR3 length: 13 amino acids. The V gene's germline CDR1 is MDHEN and CDR2 SYDVKM. The CDR3 reads CAVREGSNQPQHF. The CDR3 bases are TGTGCCGTTAGGGAGGGAAGCAATCAGCCCCAGCATTTT.

In this sample, this clonotype turned up a few times. The chain combines TRBV30 with TRBJ1-2, with 9 bases matching TRBD1. V gave up 3 bases and J gave up 8 bases; unmatched junction bases: 19. The CDR3 runs to 17 residues. Germline assignment: CDR1 GTSNPN and CDR2 SVGIG (reference sequence). CDR3: CAWRVLSRQGVRGGYTF. The CDR3 nucleotides are TGTGCCTGGAGAGTCCTTTCGCGACAGGGGGTCCGGGGAGGCTACACCTTC.

A note on this clonotype: A read error may explain this, as a much larger clone is one base away. This chain uses TRBV5-1 with TRBJ2-7; no clear D. Germline CDR1 reads SGHRS; CDR2 reads YFSETQ. This CDR3 spans 15 amino acids. The CDR3 DNA follows: TGCTCCAGCAGCTTCGGGCTCCAAAGCTCCTACGAGCAGTACTTC. Residues: CSSSFGLQSSYEQYF.

This clonotype was observed at least ten times. J is TRBJ1-2 and V is TRBV12-3 or TRBV12-4, with no clear D. Trimming removed 8 bases from V and 4 bases from J, with 17 bases in between. The CDR3 extends over 14 amino acids. CDR3 nucleotide sequence: TGTGCCAGCGCTTTAAGGTCACGAACCTATGGCTACACCTTC. Translating it yields CASALRSRTYGYTF.

This clonotype has ten or more counts. The chain is built from TRBV13 and TRBJ2-7; D tentatively reads TRBD1 or TRBD2 (5 bases each). V dropped 5 bases and J dropped 1 base, with 12 bases sitting between them. CDR1 is PRHDT and CDR2 is FYEKMQ in the germline V gene (reference sequence). This CDR3 is 14 amino acids long. The CDR3 DNA sequence: TGTGCCAGCAGCCAAAGGGACCGATCCTACGAGCAGTACTTC. Translated, it gives CASSQRDRSYEQYF.

Many counts were recorded for this clonotype. The J gene is TRBJ1-6, the V gene TRBV13; D call uncertain. The CDR3 extends over 12 amino acids. Trimming pared 3 bases from V and 5 bases from J, leaving 2 bases between. Germline V gene sequence: CDR1 PRHDT, CDR2 FYEKMQ (reference sequence). In nucleotides, the CDR3 is TGTGCCAGCAGCTTGAATAATTCACCCCTCCACTTT. This codes for CASSLNNSPLHF. Full variable domain (rest looked up from reference TRBV13 and TRBJ1-6): AAGVIQSPRHLIKEKRETATLKCYPIPRHDTVYWYQQGPGQDPQFLISFYEKMQSDKGSIPDRFSAQQFSDYHSELNMSSLELGDSALYFCASSLNNSPLHFGNGTRLTVT.

This clonotype was detected many times. V and J are TRBV6-1 and TRBJ1-6; the match to TRBD1 covers 8 bases. Germline lookup yields CDR1 MNHNS and CDR2 SASEGT. The CDR3 loop spans 14 amino acids. The V and J ends lost 6 bases and 9 bases, in that order; junction bases with no gene match: 7. The CDR3, as DNA: TGTGCCAGCAGGGGGCAGGGGGCGACTTCACCCCTCCACTTT. This encodes CASRGQGATSPLHF.

In its sample, this clonotype was seen many times. This rearrangement joins TRBV12-3 or TRBV12-4 to TRBJ1-5; TRBD1 matches at 8 bases. CDR3 size: 17 residues. Trimming cost V 5 bases and J 8 bases; bases outside gene matches: 17. CDR3 residues: CASSARTGRGTFKPQHF. The CDR3 DNA sequence: TGTGCCAGCAGTGCCAGGACAGGGAGGGGCACGTTCAAGCCCCAGCATTTT.

This clonotype was picked up many times. The rearrangement uses TRBV4-2 and TRBJ1-1, with TRBD1 identical over 7 bases. Germline V CDR1 and CDR2: LGHNA, YNFKEQ. The CDR3 spans 15 residues. The V gene end was trimmed by 0 bases and the J gene end by 0 bases; junction bases not matched to a gene: 1. This chain's CDR3 is CASSQEGTVNTEAFF. The CDR3 DNA sequence: TGTGCCAGCAGCCAAGAGGGGACAGTGAACACTGAAGCTTTCTTT.